This entry lists 9 T cell receptor beta chains sequenced from one sample in a study of T cell repertoires in cytomegalovirus infection (dated by TCRdb to about 2019). Their cognate antigens are unknown. The label giving this sample's treatment or condition can be read as: in vitro stimulation with specific CMV peptide epitopes to enrich CMV-specific T cells. Sequenced on an Illumina HiSeq 1500. TCRdb handled the public reads itself, with Q25 trimming in fastp and clone calling in MiXCR, and kept productive beta chains. When rows share a CDR3 protein, they turn into one entry using the most common DNA and genes. This sample has around 710,000 distinct CDR3 sequences in its table, and 25% to 30% of those were observed once. The ten largest clones add up to 13% of the sample. Sequences were derived from cultured CD8+ T cells from PBMCs, sampled from culture after CMV antigen stimulation. These receptors all come from a human donor in good health (CMV status not recorded). Some clones in this sample may be carry-over from other donors' samples.

Ten or more counts support this clonotype. The V gene is TRBV7-9, the J gene TRBJ1-1, with 8 bases fitting TRBD1. Germline V gene data show CDR1 as SEHNR and CDR2 as FQNEAQ (reference sequence). CDR3 length: 15 residues. Trimming took 3 bases from V and 1 from J; bases not matched to a gene: 4. The CDR3 DNA reads as TGTGCCAGCAGCTTCCCGGACAGGGAGAACACTGAAGCTTTCTTT. Its protein is CASSFPDRENTEAFF.

This clonotype was seen many times. J is TRBJ1-5 and V is TRBV5-1; D possibly corresponds to TRBD1 (6 bases). Between the trimmed V and J ends, which lost 4 bases and 4 bases, there was a span of 12 bases. The CDR3 is made up of 14 amino acids. The germline V gene encodes CDR1 SGHRS and CDR2 YFSETQ. Here the CDR3 reads CASSPGQTNQPQHF. The CDR3 bases are TGCGCCAGCAGCCCCGGACAGACAAATCAGCCCCAGCATTTT.

This clonotype is a singleton in its sample. The chain joins TRBV7-8 to TRBJ2-1; D remains ambiguous. The germline V gene has CDR1 SGHVS and CDR2 FQNEAQ. V dropped 0 bases and J dropped 6 bases, with 15 bases sitting between them. This CDR3 is 16 amino acids long. CDR3 region: CASSLARSALGNEQFF. CDR3 in DNA: TGTGCCAGCAGCTTAGCGAGATCGGCCCTGGGCAATGAGCAGTTCTTC.

V and J are TRBV6-2 or TRBV6-3 and TRBJ2-3; a possible D gene is TRBD2 (7 bases). The CDR3 is made up of 15 amino acids. Germline CDR1 reads MNHEY; CDR2 reads SVGEGT. Deletions cut 0 bases from V and 2 bases from J, with 9 bases between. The CDR3: CASSYSRGPTDTQYF. DNA for the CDR3: TGTGCCAGCAGTTACTCGCGGGGGCCCACAGATACGCAGTATTTT.

The sample holds a few counts of this clonotype. J is TRBJ1-5 and V is TRBV7-2; tentatively, D is TRBD1 (5 bases). This CDR3 has 11 amino acids. Germline assignment: CDR1 SGHTA and CDR2 FQGNSA. V was pared by 5 bases and J by 13 bases, with 12 bases between. The CDR3 nucleotides are TGTGCCAGCAGCCAGCCGGGACCGCAGCATTTT. It specifies CASSQPGPQHF.

In its sample, this clonotype was seen a few times. The gene calls are TRBV27 and TRBJ1-1, with 9 bases that match TRBD1. Losses at the gene ends were 3 bases for V and 4 bases for J; bases not matched to a gene: 6. The germline gives CDR1 MNHEY, CDR2 SMNVEV (reference sequence). This CDR3 is built from 15 residues. In nucleotides, the CDR3 is TGTGCCAGCAGTTTGTCGGGGGGACAGGGCACTGAAGCTTTCTTT. This translates into CASSLSGGQGTEAFF.

This clonotype was picked up a small number of times. The genes are TRBV4-1 and TRBJ2-1; D remains unclear. V was clipped by 2 bases and J by 9 bases, with 5 bases between them. The CDR3 has 11 amino acids. In germline, CDR1 is MGHRA, CDR2 YSYEKL. CDR3 DNA sequence: TGCGCCAGCAGCCAAAAGGCTGAGCAGTTCTTC. It is translated as CASSQKAEQFF.

This clonotype was seen a handful of times. The J gene is TRBJ1-6, the V gene TRBV7-3, with TRBD1 as a possible D gene (6 bases). This CDR3 is built from 16 residues. The V gene's germline CDR1 is SGHTA and CDR2 FQGTGA. Trimming took 2 bases from V and 7 from J, leaving 15 bases between them. CDR3 sequence: CASSLGTDRMNSPLHF. The CDR3 coding sequence is TGTGCCAGCAGCTTAGGTACCGACAGGATGAATTCACCCCTCCACTTT.

In the case of this clonotype: Compared with germline, one end of the junction differs, possibly owing to a read error. The gene calls are TRBV12-3 or TRBV12-4 and TRBJ1-2, with D uncertain. CDR3 length equals 11 residues. CDR3 in amino acids: CASGFGLGYTF. The DNA for the CDR3 is TGTGCCAGCGGTTTTGGGTTAGGCTACACCTTC.